A selection of T cell receptor beta chains follows, all from one sample in a study of blood T cell repertoires in COVID-19. Clones were sequenced by immunoSEQ multiplex PCR, and TCRdb holds only the in-frame ones, with some missing. The sample contains some 160,000 clones, 70% to 90% of which appear only once. Source material: peripheral blood. These receptors came from a woman aged 50 to 60 with acute or convalescent COVID-19. Each CDR3 is given with its conserved first and last residue. D genes are given only for firm matches. Rows give clone size only sometimes, using once, few, many, or a class for an expanded clone.

J: TRBJ1-2
size: -
length: 15
V: TRBV6-5
D: TRBD1
CDR3: CASSYGPGQLKHYTF
DNA: TGTGCCAGCAGTTACGGGCCGGGACAGCTTAAACACTACACCTTC

J: TRBJ1-6
size: -
length: 13
V: TRBV3-1/TRBV3-2
D: -
CDR3: CASSQAIDSPLHF
DNA: TGTGCCAGCAGCCAAGCCATTGATTCACCCCTCCACTTT

J: TRBJ1-5
size: once
length: 15
V: TRBV6-5
D: TRBD1
CDR3: CASSETGQGYQPQHF
DNA: TGTGCCAGCAGCGAGACTGGACAGGGTTATCAGCCCCAGCATTTT

J: TRBJ1-2
size: -
length: 15
V: TRBV6-2/TRBV6-3
D: TRBD1
CDR3: CASSKGGQGASGYTF
DNA: TGTGCCAGCAGTAAGGGAGGACAGGGGGCTTCTGGCTACACCTTC

J: TRBJ2-1
size: few
length: 15
V: TRBV10-3
D: TRBD2
CDR3: CAISKTSGGNNEQFF
DNA: TGTGCCATCAGTAAGACTAGCGGGGGTAACAATGAGCAGTTCTTC

J: TRBJ1-5
size: -
length: 14
V: TRBV6-5
D: -
CDR3: CASSYKLSNQPQHF
DNA: TGTGCCAGCAGTTATAAGCTTAGCAATCAGCCCCAGCATTTT

J: TRBJ2-1
size: -
length: 13
V: TRBV12-3/TRBV12-4
D: TRBD1
CDR3: CASSLTGNHEQFF
DNA: TGTGCCAGCAGTTTGACAGGGAACCATGAGCAGTTCTTC

J: TRBJ1-2
size: -
length: 14
V: TRBV3-1/TRBV3-2
D: TRBD1
CDR3: CASSSQTGLYGYTF
DNA: TGTGCCAGCAGCAGTCAGACAGGGCTCTATGGCTACACCTTC

J: TRBJ1-4
size: -
length: 14
V: TRBV6-6
D: -
CDR3: CASRSDRWGEKLFF
DNA: TGTGCCAGCAGATCCGACAGGTGGGGTGAAAAACTGTTTTTT

J: TRBJ1-3
size: -
length: 15
V: TRBV5-1
D: -
CDR3: CASSFGQNSGNTIYF
DNA: TGCGCCAGCAGCTTCGGACAGAACTCTGGAAACACCATATATTTT

J: TRBJ1-5
size: -
length: 13
V: TRBV6-5
D: -
CDR3: CASSKGGNQPQHF
DNA: TGTGCCAGCAGTAAGGGGGGCAATCAGCCCCAGCATTTT

J: TRBJ1-2
size: -
length: 15
V: TRBV4-3
D: -
CDR3: CASSQGTLGGYGYTF
DNA: TGCGCCAGCAGCCAAGGGACGTTAGGGGGCTATGGCTACACCTTC

J: TRBJ1-1
size: -
length: 15
V: TRBV7-6
D: -
CDR3: CASSLGAGRNTEAFF
DNA: TGTGCCAGCAGCTTAGGTGCAGGTAGGAACACTGAAGCTTTCTTT

J: TRBJ2-7
size: -
length: 14
V: TRBV6-2/TRBV6-3
D: TRBD2
CDR3: CASSTGGGAYEQYF
DNA: TGTGCCAGCAGTACCGGGGGGGGAGCGTACGAGCAGTACTTC

J: TRBJ2-3
size: -
length: 16
V: TRBV3-1/TRBV3-2
D: -
CDR3: CASSPSPSSGTDTQYF
DNA: TGTGCCAGCAGCCCAAGCCCGTCTAGCGGCACAGATACGCAGTATTTT

J: TRBJ1-2
size: -
length: 16
V: TRBV4-2
D: -
CDR3: CASSQDTSAGHYGYTF
DNA: TGTGCCAGCAGCCAAGATACTTCCGCGGGGCACTATGGCTACACCTTC

J: TRBJ1-2
size: -
length: 14
V: TRBV7-8
D: TRBD1
CDR3: CASSFGQEGYGYTF
DNA: TGTGCCAGCAGCTTTGGACAGGAAGGTTATGGCTACACCTTC

J: TRBJ2-3
size: -
length: 19
V: TRBV9
D: TRBD2
CDR3: CASSARTSGGAGRTDTQYF
DNA: TGTGCCAGCAGCGCCCGGACTAGCGGGGGGGCCGGGAGGACAGATACGCAGTATTTT

J: TRBJ2-1
size: -
length: 15
V: TRBV4-3
D: TRBD2
CDR3: CASSQGTSGVDEQFF
DNA: TGCGCCAGCAGCCAGGGGACTAGCGGGGTCGATGAGCAGTTCTTC

J: TRBJ1-1
size: -
length: 17
V: TRBV7-8
D: -
CDR3: CASSRDGLRLMDTEAFF
DNA: TGTGCCAGCAGTCGAGACGGTCTTCGTCTTATGGACACTGAAGCTTTCTTT

J: TRBJ1-2
size: -
length: 15
V: TRBV5-1
D: -
CDR3: CASSETDRSNYGYTF
DNA: TGCGCCAGCAGCGAAACGGACAGATCTAACTATGGCTACACCTTC

J: TRBJ1-2
size: -
length: 12
V: TRBV27
D: -
CDR3: CASSSGNYGYTF
DNA: TGTGCCAGCAGCTCAGGGAACTATGGCTACACCTTC

J: TRBJ2-5
size: -
length: 15
V: TRBV9
D: TRBD1
CDR3: CASSDGTGGWETQYF
DNA: TGTGCCAGCAGCGACGGAACAGGGGGCTGGGAGACCCAGTACTTC

J: TRBJ2-7
size: -
length: 11
V: TRBV28
D: -
CDR3: CASSRGYEQYF
DNA: TGTGCCAGCAGCAGGGGCTACGAGCAGTACTTC

J: TRBJ2-3
size: -
length: 15
V: TRBV6-2/TRBV6-3
D: -
CDR3: CASSYFGGGADTQYF
DNA: TGTGCCAGCAGTTACTTTGGCGGGGGCGCAGATACGCAGTATTTT

J: TRBJ2-3
size: -
length: 16
V: TRBV7-2
D: -
CDR3: CASSDLAVESTDTQYF
DNA: TGTGCCAGCAGCGACCTCGCCGTGGAGAGCACAGATACGCAGTATTTT

J: TRBJ1-2
size: -
length: 19
V: TRBV6-2/TRBV6-3
D: TRBD1
CDR3: CASSYPLRDRGRGDYGYTF
DNA: TGTGCCAGCAGTTACCCCCTCCGGGACAGGGGGCGCGGGGACTATGGCTACACCTTC

J: TRBJ2-2
size: -
length: 16
V: TRBV7-2
D: TRBD1
CDR3: CASSLAGQGNTGELFF
DNA: TGTGCCAGCAGCTTAGCTGGACAGGGGAACACCGGGGAGCTGTTTTTT

J: TRBJ1-2
size: -
length: 16
V: TRBV18
D: TRBD1
CDR3: CASSRGDSKGNYGYTF
DNA: TGTGCCAGCTCACGAGGGGACAGTAAGGGAAACTATGGCTACACCTTC

J: TRBJ2-7
size: -
length: 11
V: TRBV6-5
D: TRBD2
CDR3: CASMKGGGVDF
DNA: TGTGCCAGCATGAAGGGCGGGGGGGTTGACTTC

J: TRBJ2-5
size: -
length: 16
V: TRBV6-2/TRBV6-3
D: -
CDR3: CASSYWRVGGQETQYF
DNA: TGTGCCAGCAGTTACTGGCGGGTTGGTGGCCAAGAGACCCAGTACTTC

J: TRBJ2-5
size: -
length: 15
V: TRBV19
D: -
CDR3: CASSLRTAGRETQYF
DNA: TGTGCCAGTAGTCTGCGGACGGCGGGCCGCGAGACCCAGTACTTC

J: TRBJ2-7
size: -
length: 15
V: TRBV7-9
D: TRBD1
CDR3: CASKKEGQASYEQYF
DNA: TGTGCCAGCAAAAAAGAGGGACAGGCCTCCTACGAGCAGTACTTC

J: TRBJ2-3
size: -
length: 14
V: TRBV9
D: -
CDR3: CASSVLGSTDTQYF
DNA: TGTGCCAGCAGCGTACTCGGTTCCACAGATACGCAGTATTTT

J: TRBJ2-2
size: -
length: 14
V: TRBV30
D: -
CDR3: CAWRQTYNTGELFF
DNA: TGTGCCTGGAGGCAAACATATAACACCGGGGAGCTGTTTTTT

J: TRBJ2-1
size: -
length: 12
V: TRBV28
D: -
CDR3: CASYTGRDEQFF
DNA: TGTGCCAGTTACACAGGGCGCGATGAGCAGTTCTTC

J: TRBJ2-1
size: -
length: 18
V: TRBV3-1/TRBV3-2
D: -
CDR3: CASSQDTGSPGSYNEQFF
DNA: TGTGCCAGCAGCCAAGATACGGGGAGTCCCGGGTCCTACAATGAGCAGTTCTTC

J: TRBJ1-2
size: few
length: 15
V: TRBV6-2/TRBV6-3
D: -
CDR3: CASSPTITGNYGYTF
DNA: TGTGCCAGCAGCCCTACTATAACAGGAAACTATGGCTACACCTTC

J: TRBJ2-3
size: -
length: 15
V: TRBV15
D: -
CDR3: CATSRDRPRTDTQYF
DNA: TGTGCCACCAGCAGAGATCGTCCCCGCACAGATACGCAGTATTTT

J: TRBJ1-5
size: -
length: 16
V: TRBV23-1
D: -
CDR3: CASSRVSRGGGKPQHF
DNA: TGCGCCAGCAGTCGCGTATCCCGGGGTGGTGGGAAGCCCCAGCATTTT

J: TRBJ1-2
size: -
length: 17
V: TRBV3-1/TRBV3-2
D: TRBD1
CDR3: CASSQSYLKTGGYGYTF
DNA: TGTGCCAGCAGCCAAAGTTATTTGAAGACAGGGGGCTATGGCTACACCTTC